The 17 T cell receptor beta chains in this list originate from one sample, sequenced in a study of blood T cell repertoires in COVID-19. This table comes from immunoSEQ multiplex PCR, and its TCRdb copy is limited to in-frame clones, with some not included. The data hold 100,000 or so clones, with approximately 80% observed a single time. Sequencing was carried out using peripheral blood. The receptors derive from a man at least 80 years old with acute or convalescent COVID-19.

Comments on this clone: Other DNA sequences in this specimen translate into the identical CDR3. The rearrangement joins TRBV5-1 to TRBJ1-5, with D possibly matching TRBD1 (5 bases). CDR3 size: 14 residues. V lost 1 base and J 6 bases, leaving 11 bases between the germline ends. CDR1 SGHRS and CDR2 YFSETQ come from the germline V gene. The CDR3 nucleotides are TGCGCCAGCAGCTTGAATCAGGGAAGTCAGCCCCAGCATTTT. This translates into CASSLNQGSQPQHF.

The CDR3 here is CASGNTGTGAQHF. The CDR3 DNA reads TGTGCCAGCGGCAATACAGGCACCGGTGCCCAGCATTTT. This chain uses TRBV2 with TRBJ1-5, with D possibly matching TRBD1 (5 bases). The CDR3 spans 13 residues. Trimming took 8 bases from V and 11 from J, leaving 19 bases between them. Germline V gene sequence: CDR1 SNHLY, CDR2 FYNNEI.

The chain couples TRBV7-8 to TRBJ2-7, with D possibly being TRBD1 (6 bases). Looked up from germline, CDR1 is SGHVS and CDR2 is FQNEAQ. The V and J ends lost 3 bases and 2 bases respectively, with 11 bases between them. CDR3 length: 14 residues. The DNA for the CDR3 is TGTGCCAGCAGCTTTTTACAGGGCCCCTACGAGCAGTACTTC. Residues: CASSFLQGPYEQYF.

The J gene is TRBJ1-1, the V gene TRBV9; D is uncertain. The V end was cut by 3 bases, the J end by 1 base, with 16 bases between. Germline values: CDR1 SGDLS, CDR2 YYNGEE. The CDR3 totals 16 residues. CDR3 DNA sequence: TGTGCCAGCAGCGACCCGAGAGACAATGAGAACACTGAAGCTTTCTTT. This translates into CASSDPRDNENTEAFF.

The chain employs TRBV9 and TRBJ2-2; no clear D gene. The germline V gene has CDR1 SGDLS and CDR2 YYNGEE. Trimming cost V 6 bases and J 1 base, with 19 bases left between them. The CDR3 has 17 amino acids. The chain's CDR3 is CASTVLSVAENTGELFF. For the CDR3, the DNA is TGTGCCAGCACCGTGCTTTCGGTGGCGGAGAACACCGGGGAGCTGTTTTTT.

The chain links TRBV7-2 to TRBJ2-2, with 13 bases aligning to TRBD2. Per germline, CDR1 SGHTA and CDR2 FQGNSA. The CDR3 extends over 17 amino acids. V trimming: 1 base; J trimming: 5 bases; junction bases outside the gene matches: 4. The CDR3 DNA follows: TGTGCCAGCAGCTTAGATTTGGGACTAGCGGGAACCGGGGAGCTGTTTTTT. Protein product: CASSLDLGLAGTGELFF.

V gene TRBV28 combines with J gene TRBJ2-1; 8 nucleotides line up with TRBD1. The CDR3 is made up of 16 amino acids. Per the germline V gene, CDR1 is MDHEN and CDR2 is SYDVKM. V shed 3 bases and J 3 bases; nucleotides not matched to a gene: 7. The CDR3 loop is CASSFLGQGFYNEQFF. As DNA, the CDR3 is TGTGCCAGCAGTTTTCTAGGACAGGGATTCTACAATGAGCAGTTCTTC.

The chain recombines TRBV28 with TRBJ2-1, with 7 bases that match TRBD2. The length of the CDR3 is 15 residues. Germline V gene lookup returns CDR1 MDHEN and CDR2 SYDVKM. Trimming took 6 bases from V and 0 from J; bases not matched to a gene: 5. Here the CDR3 reads CASRRRGSSYNEQFF. CDR3 bases: TGTGCCAGCAGAAGGCGCGGGAGCTCCTACAATGAGCAGTTCTTC.

This clone has only a few counts. The rearrangement uses TRBV28 and TRBJ1-4, with 9 bases lining up with TRBD1. CDR3 length equals 15 residues. Germline V gene data show CDR1 as MDHEN and CDR2 as SYDVKM. After removal of 5 bases from V and 10 bases from J, the junction contained 11 bases not matched to a gene. Here the CDR3 DNA reads TGTGCCAGCAGTCCAGGGGACAGGGTAACGGGAAAACTGTTTTTT. It translates to CASSPGDRVTGKLFF.

This clone was counted a few times. V usage is TRBV19 and J usage is TRBJ2-2, with D possibly being TRBD2 (5 bases). The CDR3 is 12 amino acids. From germline, CDR1 is LNHDA and CDR2 SQIVND (reference sequence). Trimming shortened V by 4 bases and J by 8 bases, and 8 bases separated the two germline ends. CDR3 sequence (DNA): TGTGCCAGTAGTACGGGAAGGGGGGAGCTGTTTTTT. It is translated as CASSTGRGELFF.

V usage is TRBV30 and J usage is TRBJ1-2; TRBD1 might be the D (5 bases). This CDR3 has 13 amino acids. Germline CDR1 GTSNPN, CDR2 SVGIG (reference sequence). V lost 4 bases, J lost 6 bases, and 15 bases lay in between. CDR3 loop: CAWNLQGIHGYTF. The DNA for the CDR3 is TGTGCCTGGAATCTTCAGGGCATTCATGGCTACACCTTC.

This clone appeared a few times. The chain employs TRBV12-5 and TRBJ2-3, with 9 bases identical to TRBD2. The ends lost 1 base at V and 2 bases at J; junction bases unmatched: 4. This CDR3 is built from 16 residues. The germline V gene has CDR1 LGHNT and CDR2 FRNRAP. The CDR3 here is CASGLGLAGTTDTQYF. In DNA form, the CDR3 reads TGTGCTAGTGGTTTGGGCCTAGCGGGAACCACAGATACGCAGTATTTT.

The CDR3 sequence: CASSLPTGAGETQYF. Here the CDR3 DNA reads TGCGCCAGCAGCTTACCTACAGGGGCCGGGGAGACCCAGTACTTC. The V and J genes are TRBV5-1 and TRBJ2-5; 7 bases map to TRBD1. The germline CDR1 and CDR2 sequences are SGHRS and YFSETQ. V shed 2 bases, J shed 5 bases, and the junction held 9 bases outside the gene matches. The length of the CDR3 is 15 residues. Using reference TRBV5-1 and TRBJ2-5 for the parts outside the CDR3, the full variable domain is KAGVTQTPRYLIKTRGQQVTLSCSPISGHRSVSWYQQTPGQGLQFLFEYFSETQRNKGNFPGRFSGRQFSNSRSEMNVSTLELGDSALYLCASSLPTGAGETQYFGPGTRLLVL.

The V gene is TRBV2, the J gene TRBJ1-2; TRBD1 agrees at 8 bases. After removal of 1 base from V and 7 bases from J, the junction contained 5 bases not matched to a gene. Germline V gene sequence: CDR1 SNHLY, CDR2 FYNNEI. This CDR3 comprises 14 residues. The CDR3 reads CASSEVLQGAGYTF. The CDR3 nucleotides read TGTGCCAGCAGTGAAGTATTGCAGGGGGCTGGCTACACCTTC.

V and J are TRBV3-1 (or the pseudogene TRBV3-2) and TRBJ1-4, with unresolved D. This CDR3 has 12 amino acids. V was pared by 3 bases and J by 7 bases, with 6 bases between. Germline assignment: CDR1 LGHDT and CDR2 YNNKEL (reference sequence). The CDR3 DNA is TGTGCCAGCAGCCATCTCGGTGAAAAACTGTTTTTT. Translated: CASSHLGEKLFF.

The chain links TRBV9 to TRBJ1-2, with a tentative D call TRBD1 (6 bases). In germline, CDR1 is SGDLS, CDR2 YYNGEE. This CDR3 has 13 amino acids. With 1 base removed from V and 5 bases from J, the gap between germline ends came to 9 bases. CDR3 region: CASSVQGSYGYTF. CDR3 sequence (DNA): TGTGCCAGCAGCGTACAGGGGTCTTATGGCTACACCTTC. Variable domain in full (rest from reference TRBV9 and TRBJ1-2): DSGVTQTPKHLITATGQRVTLRCSPRSGDLSVYWYQQSLDQGLQFLIQYYNGEERAKGNILERFSAQQFPDLHSELNLSSLELGDSALYFCASSVQGSYGYTFGSGTRLTVV.

The chain employs TRBV7-9 and TRBJ1-6; D perhaps matches TRBD1 (5 bases). V was pared by 5 bases and J by 9 bases, with 14 bases between. CDR3 length: 14 amino acids. Germline V CDR1 and CDR2: SEHNR, FQNEAQ (reference sequence). This CDR3 is CASSDGSTGSPLHF. The CDR3 DNA reads as TGTGCCAGCAGCGATGGATCAACAGGTTCACCCCTCCACTTT.